A single sample is the source of the 30 T cell receptor beta chains below, sequenced in a study of metastatic and nonmetastatic thyroid tumors. TCRdb re-called the PCR reads via MiXCR. This sample has about 30,000 clones; less than 25% occur once, and the top ten carry over 2%. Patients underwent thyroid surgery, and none had received any treatment before it. The sequencing input was blood. Receptors were obtained from a female donor with papillary thyroid cancer or a benign thyroid nodule (not recorded which). Some clones in this sample may be carry-over from other donors' samples.

This clone came up many times. This sequence may be a read error, since a much larger clone differs from it by one base. The V call is TRBV18, the J call TRBJ1-1, with D possibly TRBD1 on 6 matching bases. From germline, CDR1 is KGHSH and CDR2 LQKENI. The germline V and J ends were trimmed by 2 bases and 1 base, with 11 bases remaining between them. The CDR3 spans 15 residues. CDR3 region: CASSPGDTKNTEAFF. As DNA, the CDR3 is TGTGCCAGCTCACCAGGGGACACCAAGAACACTGAAGCTTTCTTT.

J is TRBJ2-3 and V is TRBV11-1; the D gene is possibly TRBD2 (5 bases). Between the trimmed V and J ends, which lost 3 bases and 1 base, there was a span of 11 bases. Germline values: CDR1 SGHAT, CDR2 FQDESV (reference sequence). The CDR3 sequence is 15 residues long. The DNA of the CDR3 is TGTGCCAGCAGCTTTAGAAGGCGGGGCACAGATACGCAGTATTTT. This encodes CASSFRRRGTDTQYF. The variable domain in full, completed from reference TRBV11-1 and TRBJ2-3, reads EAEVAQSPRYKITEKSQAVAFWCDPISGHATLYWYRQILGQGPELLVQFQDESVVDDSQLPKDRFSAERLKGVDSTLKIQPAELGDSAMYLCASSFRRRGTDTQYFGPGTRLTVL.

By share, this clone counts as medium-sized (0.01 to 0.1%). The rearrangement links TRBV4-1 to TRBJ1-6; a weak D match, TRBD1 (5 bases). The CDR3 runs to 13 residues. Germline CDR1 and CDR2: MGHRA and YSYEKL. V gave up 0 bases and J gave up 11 bases, with 8 bases separating them. CDR3 in DNA: TGCGCCAGCAGCCAAGACTCAGGGCCACCCCTCCACTTT. Translating gives CASSQDSGPPLHF.

CDR3 residues: CSAPPGGFDTEAFF. For the CDR3, the DNA is TGCAGTGCTCCACCCGGAGGGTTTGACACTGAAGCTTTCTTT. The genes are TRBV20-1 and TRBJ1-1; D is unresolved. Trimming removed 5 bases from V and 3 bases from J, with 16 bases in between. This CDR3 is 14 amino acids long. Germline-derived CDR1 and CDR2 are DFQATT and SNEGSKA (reference sequence).

This clone is termed medium-sized. The chain has TRBV19 and TRBJ2-5; D uncertain. V was clipped by 1 base and J by 2 bases, with 8 bases between them. Germline V gene sequence: CDR1 LNHDA, CDR2 SQIVND (reference sequence). The CDR3 runs 14 residues. CDR3: CASSIAAVQETQYF. CDR3 nucleotide sequence: TGTGCCAGTAGTATAGCGGCGGTTCAAGAGACCCAGTACTTC.

This clone was picked up many times. The chain couples TRBV11-3 to TRBJ2-4, with 11 nucleotides matching TRBD1. The junction had 5 bases not matched to a gene; V was cut back by 2 bases and J by 8 bases. Germline CDR1 is SGHNT and CDR2 is YENEEA. CDR3 length: 15 residues. CDR3 coding DNA: TGTGCCAGCAGCTTATCCGGGACAGGGGGGCACATTCAGTACTTC. It translates to CASSLSGTGGHIQYF.

This clone was seen at least ten times. This chain uses TRBV9 with TRBJ2-7; 7 bases match TRBD2. V lost 3 bases and J lost 2; bases outside the gene matches: 2. The CDR3 sequence is 13 residues long. Germline-derived CDR1 and CDR2 are SGDLS and YYNGEE. The CDR3 reads CASSGGGAYEQYF. The CDR3 nucleotides are TGTGCCAGCAGCGGTGGGGGGGCCTACGAGCAGTACTTC.

This clone was detected ten times or more. Just one base apart from a much larger clone, this may be a read error. V usage is TRBV6-4 and J usage is TRBJ2-6; tentative D call: TRBD1 (6 bases). CDR3 size: 16 residues. CDR1 MRHNA and CDR2 SNTAGT come from the germline V gene. The CDR3 bases are TGTGCCAGCAGCCGGACAGCTAGTTCTGGGGCCAACGTCCTGGCTTTC. Translated: CASSRTASSGANVLAF.

At least ten counts were recorded for this clone. V gene TRBV2 combines with J gene TRBJ1-5; D gene uncertain. CDR3 size: 13 residues. The V gene's germline CDR1 is SNHLY and CDR2 FYNNEI. Deletions cut 0 bases from V and 6 bases from J, with 6 bases between. The CDR3 sequence is CASSEARSQPQHF. The CDR3 DNA sequence: TGTGCCAGCAGTGAAGCGAGGAGTCAGCCCCAGCATTTT.

In its sample, this clone ranks as medium-sized (0.01 to 0.1%). This rearrangement joins TRBV6-1 to TRBJ2-7; 10 bases match TRBD1. V trimming: 3 bases; J trimming: 1 base; junction bases outside the gene matches: 0. Germline V gene lookup returns CDR1 MNHNS and CDR2 SASEGT. CDR3 size: 14 residues. This CDR3 reads CASSEDRGSYEQYF. The CDR3 nucleotides read TGTGCCAGCAGTGAGGACAGGGGGTCCTACGAGCAGTACTTC.

This clone appeared many times. The chain couples TRBV6-1 to TRBJ2-1; no definite D call. The CDR3 consists of 15 residues. V lost 8 bases, J lost 2 bases, and 16 bases lay in between. Germline CDR1 reads MNHNS; CDR2 reads SASEGT. The CDR3: CASPGESRAYNEQFF. The CDR3 nucleotides are TGTGCCAGCCCCGGTGAGAGTAGGGCCTACAATGAGCAGTTCTTC.

About this clone: Germline is not matched at one junction end, which may reflect a read error. The chain is built from TRBV20-1 and TRBJ2-1; D may be TRBD1 (6 bases). The CDR3 length is 15 residues. Germline CDR1 DFQATT, CDR2 SNEGSKA (reference sequence). This CDR3 is CSAILLLWDTNEQFF. As DNA, the CDR3 is TGCAGTGCTATTCTTCTTCTGTGGGACACCAATGAGCAGTTCTTT.

This clone was found many times. The chain has TRBV6-1 and TRBJ1-1, with D tentatively TRBD1 (6 bases). Germline V gene data show CDR1 as MNHNS and CDR2 as SASEGT. The CDR3 runs 12 residues. The V end was cut by 8 bases, the J end by 1 base, with 8 bases between. The CDR3 here is CASEGENTEAFF. Written as DNA, the CDR3 is TGTGCCAGCGAGGGGGAGAACACTGAAGCTTTCTTT.

This clone appeared many times. The rearrangement joins TRBV6-2 or TRBV6-3 to TRBJ1-1, with D possibly being TRBD1 (6 bases). This CDR3 is 15 amino acids long. The germline V and J ends were trimmed by 2 bases and 1 base, with 11 bases remaining between them. Germline V gene lookup returns CDR1 MNHEY and CDR2 SVGEGT. CDR3 region: CASSYPQGSNTEAFF. DNA of the CDR3: TGTGCCAGCAGTTACCCTCAGGGGTCGAACACTGAAGCTTTCTTT.

Comment on this clone: Lacking the conserved final phenylalanine or tryptophan, this CDR3 likely reflects a read error. The DNA is left out, because the CDR3 cannot be placed on it with certainty; the CDR3 is given as TCRdb lists it. This CDR3 reads CASSLDTGNRYGYTV. The rearrangement links TRBV11-2 to TRBJ1-2; TRBD1, the table's D call, lacks a check against the DNA. The CDR3 is 15 residues long, counting both termini. CDR1 is SGHAT and CDR2 is FQNNGV in the germline V gene.

Many counts were recorded for this clone. The chain joins TRBV19 to TRBJ1-3, with a weak D call TRBD1 (6 bases). This CDR3 is built from 14 residues. Germline V gives CDR1 LNHDA, CDR2 SQIVND (reference sequence). The ends were cut back, 9 bases at V and 3 bases at J, with 15 bases in the middle. CDR3 sequence: CASRDTGLGNTIYF. CDR3 DNA sequence: TGTGCCAGCAGGGACACGGGGCTTGGAAACACCATATATTTT.

This clone has ten or more counts. V is TRBV20-1 and J is TRBJ2-7; no clear D gene. This CDR3 has 11 residues. Germline lookup yields CDR1 DFQATT and CDR2 SNEGSKA (reference sequence). V was shortened by 6 bases and J by 1 base, with 7 bases between the two germline ends. The CDR3: CSAHQSYEQYF. In DNA, the CDR3 is TGCAGTGCCCATCAGTCCTACGAGCAGTACTTC.

The table lists this clone with many counts. The gene calls are TRBV6-1 and TRBJ2-3; 12 bases are shared with TRBD2. In germline, CDR1 is MNHNS, CDR2 SASEGT. J lost 2 bases, V lost 4 bases, and 1 base had no gene match. The CDR3 contains 15 residues. CDR3 DNA sequence: TGTGCCAGCAGTGGACTAGCGGGAGACACAGATACGCAGTATTTT. Protein: CASSGLAGDTDTQYF.

This clone has at least ten counts. V gene TRBV5-1 combines with J gene TRBJ2-5; 13 nucleotides align to TRBD2. In germline, CDR1 is SGHRS, CDR2 YFSETQ. V trimming: 5 bases; J trimming: 3 bases; junction bases outside the gene matches: 7. The CDR3 has 16 amino acids. CDR3 bases: TGCGCCAGCAGACGACTAGCGGGAGGACCGAAAGAGACCCAGTACTTC. Protein sequence: CASRRLAGGPKETQYF.

Many counts were recorded for this clone. The CDR3 region is CASKWGSNTEAFF. CDR3 in DNA: TGTGCCAGCAAATGGGGGTCGAACACTGAAGCTTTCTTT. This chain joins TRBV6-2 or TRBV6-3 and TRBJ1-1; perhaps TRBD1 as D (5 bases). Germline CDR1 and CDR2: MNHEY and SVGEGT. The CDR3 length is 13 residues. Trimming cost V 7 bases and J 1 base, with 10 bases left between them.

This chain uses TRBV7-2 with TRBJ2-7; D may be TRBD2 (6 bases). The V end was cut by 4 bases, the J end by 8 bases, with 18 bases between. This CDR3 has 14 residues. Germline V CDR1 and CDR2: SGHTA, FQGNSA. The CDR3 region is CASSSGGAYVKQYF. CDR3 nucleotide sequence: TGTGCCAGCAGCTCCGGAGGGGCCTACGTGAAGCAGTACTTC.

This clone was observed many times. This chain uses TRBV28 with TRBJ2-7; 8 positions match TRBD2. The CDR3 runs 14 residues. CDR1 MDHEN and CDR2 SYDVKM come from the germline V gene. V lost 4 bases, J lost 2 bases, and 4 bases stayed unmatched. The CDR3 sequence: CASSSPGGAYEQYF. CDR3 coding DNA: TGTGCCAGCAGTTCCCCGGGAGGGGCCTACGAGCAGTACTTC.

Ten or more counts support this clone. V gene TRBV9 combines with J gene TRBJ1-6, with D tentatively TRBD1 (6 bases). The V end lost 3 bases, the J end lost 7 bases, and 11 bases lay between the germline ends. CDR3 length: 14 amino acids. CDR1 and CDR2 from the germline V gene are SGDLS and YYNGEE. The CDR3 nucleotides are TGTGCCAGCAGCGCCGGGACACCGAATTCACCCCTCCACTTT. Residues: CASSAGTPNSPLHF.

This clone was counted at least ten times. The chain combines TRBV5-1 with TRBJ2-1; D could derive from TRBD1 or TRBD2 (5 bases each). This CDR3 has 16 residues. V shed 4 bases and J shed 6 bases, with 20 bases lying between them. In germline, CDR1 is SGHRS, CDR2 YFSETQ. The CDR3, as DNA: TGCGCCAGCAGCACGGGACCGGCGGACGGTGGCAATGAGCAGTTCTTC. It is translated as CASSTGPADGGNEQFF.

This clone has ten or more counts. This chain uses TRBV7-2 with TRBJ1-6; unclear D gene. V lost 1 base and J 0 bases, leaving 22 bases between the germline ends. The germline V gene has CDR1 SGHTA and CDR2 FQGNSA. This CDR3 is built from 21 residues. The CDR3 loop reads CASSLVPTRPRIISYNSPLHF. As DNA, the CDR3 is TGTGCCAGCAGCTTAGTGCCAACTCGCCCGAGGATTATCTCCTATAATTCACCCCTCCACTTT.

In its sample, this clone was seen many times. The chain combines TRBV5-1 with TRBJ2-2, with D perhaps matching TRBD2 (5 bases). CDR1 and CDR2 (germline): SGHRS, YFSETQ. The CDR3 contains 16 residues. Trimming removed 4 bases from V and 6 bases from J, with 19 bases in between. The CDR3 region has the DNA TGCGCCAGCAGCCCCCTAGAGTTGGGGAGCCCCGGGGAGCTGTTTTTT. This translates into CASSPLELGSPGELFF. Supplemented by reference TRBV5-1 and TRBJ2-2, the full variable domain reads KAGVTQTPRYLIKTRGQQVTLSCSPISGHRSVSWYQQTPGQGLQFLFEYFSETQRNKGNFPGRFSGRQFSNSRSEMNVSTLELGDSALYLCASSPLELGSPGELFFGEGSRLTVL.

The chain carries TRBV11-1 and TRBJ2-7; D is possibly TRBD1 (5 bases). Germline V gene lookup returns CDR1 SGHAT and CDR2 FQDESV (reference sequence). V shed 7 bases and J shed 7 bases, with 29 bases lying between them. The CDR3 sequence is 17 residues long. CDR3 DNA: TGTGCCAGCACCCCCGATAAACCCGGTACAGGTGTTAGAGAGCAGTACTTC. Translating gives CASTPDKPGTGVREQYF.

The V and J genes are TRBV6-1 and TRBJ1-6, with D possibly matching TRBD1 (5 bases). Looked up from germline, CDR1 is MNHNS and CDR2 is SASEGT. The CDR3 runs 13 residues. The V end lost 11 bases, the J end lost 6 bases, and 14 bases lay between the germline ends. CDR3: CAGGAATNSPLHF. The CDR3 DNA sequence: TGTGCCGGTGGGGCAGCGACTAATTCACCCCTCCACTTT.

This clone was seen more than once but under ten times. An end of the junction does not agree with germline; a read error may underlie this. J is TRBJ2-1 and V is TRBV6-2 or TRBV6-3; D unresolved. Germline V gives CDR1 MNHEY, CDR2 SVGEGT. The CDR3 covers 16 residues. The CDR3, as DNA: TGTGCCGCCGACCGCACAGAAAGAAGCTCCTACAATGAGCATTTCTTC. Protein product: CAADRTERSSYNEHFF.

This clone came up many times. The chain recombines TRBV28 with TRBJ2-1, with TRBD1 as a possible D gene (5 bases). Per germline, CDR1 MDHEN and CDR2 SYDVKM. With 4 bases removed from V and 13 bases from J, the gap between germline ends came to 11 bases. This CDR3 is built from 11 residues. The CDR3 loop reads CASSSLRAQFF. DNA for the CDR3: TGTGCCAGCAGTTCCCTCAGGGCCCAGTTCTTC.